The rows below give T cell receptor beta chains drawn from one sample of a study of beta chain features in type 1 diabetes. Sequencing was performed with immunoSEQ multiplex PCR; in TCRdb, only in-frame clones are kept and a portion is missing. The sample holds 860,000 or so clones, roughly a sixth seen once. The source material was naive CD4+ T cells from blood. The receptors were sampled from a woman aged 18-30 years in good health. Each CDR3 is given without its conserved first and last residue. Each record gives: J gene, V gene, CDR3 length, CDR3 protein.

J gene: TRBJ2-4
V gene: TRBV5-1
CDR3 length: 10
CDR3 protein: ASSGQSNIQY

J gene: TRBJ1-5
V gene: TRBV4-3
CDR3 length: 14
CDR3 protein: ASSPQGESSNQPQH

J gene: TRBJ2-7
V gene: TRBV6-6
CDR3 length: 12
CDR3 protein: ASSSTRTTNEQY

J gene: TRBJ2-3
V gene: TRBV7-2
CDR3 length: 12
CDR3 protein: ASGSWGRTDTQY

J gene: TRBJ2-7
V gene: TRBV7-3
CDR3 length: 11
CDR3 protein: ASSPGTWDEQY

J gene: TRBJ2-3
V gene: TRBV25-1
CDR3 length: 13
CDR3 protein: ASSEWRTGTDTQY

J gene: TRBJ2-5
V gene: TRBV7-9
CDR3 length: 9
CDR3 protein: ASRSQETQY

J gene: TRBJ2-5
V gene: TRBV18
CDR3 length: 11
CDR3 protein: ASSPYRKETQY

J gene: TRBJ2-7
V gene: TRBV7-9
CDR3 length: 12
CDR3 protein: ATENQGAAYEQY

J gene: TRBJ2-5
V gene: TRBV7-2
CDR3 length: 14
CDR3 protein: ASSLVPGGRAETQY

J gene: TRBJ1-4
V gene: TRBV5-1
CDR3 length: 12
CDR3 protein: ASSLGGSNEKLF

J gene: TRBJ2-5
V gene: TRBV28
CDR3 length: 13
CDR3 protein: ASRPGLAGHKTQY

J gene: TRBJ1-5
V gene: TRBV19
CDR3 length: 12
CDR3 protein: ASSIGTGDQPQH

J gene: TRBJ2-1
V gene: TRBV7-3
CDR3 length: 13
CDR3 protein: ASSSTGTSYNEQF

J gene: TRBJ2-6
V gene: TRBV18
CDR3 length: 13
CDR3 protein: ASSPSGSGANVLT

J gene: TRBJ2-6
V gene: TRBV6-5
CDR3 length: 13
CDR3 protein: ASSTRGSGANVLT

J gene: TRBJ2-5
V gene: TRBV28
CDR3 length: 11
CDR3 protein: ASSLRTEETQY

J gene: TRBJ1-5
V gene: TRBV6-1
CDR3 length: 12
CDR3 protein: ASSDGRVVQPQH

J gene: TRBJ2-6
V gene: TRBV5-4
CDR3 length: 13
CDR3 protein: ASSLGDRGANVLT

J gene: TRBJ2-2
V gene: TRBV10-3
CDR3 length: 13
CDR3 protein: AISDRGQGTGELF

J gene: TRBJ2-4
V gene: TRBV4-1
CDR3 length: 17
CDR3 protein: ASSRSGLAGGSSKNIQY

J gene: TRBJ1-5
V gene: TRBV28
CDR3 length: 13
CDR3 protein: ASSLSRQGNQPQH

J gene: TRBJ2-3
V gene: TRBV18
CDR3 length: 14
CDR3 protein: ASSPARGGSPDTQY

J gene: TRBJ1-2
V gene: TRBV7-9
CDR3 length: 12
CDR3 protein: ASSRQGSGYGYT

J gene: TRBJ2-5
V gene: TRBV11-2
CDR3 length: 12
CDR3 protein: ASSQQGADGTQY

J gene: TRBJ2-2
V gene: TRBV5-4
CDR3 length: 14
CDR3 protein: ASSSQNRDGTGELF

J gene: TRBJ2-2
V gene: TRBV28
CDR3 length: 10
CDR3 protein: ASSLTGGELF

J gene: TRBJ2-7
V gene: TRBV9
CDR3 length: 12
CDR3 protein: ASRRDTSSYEQY

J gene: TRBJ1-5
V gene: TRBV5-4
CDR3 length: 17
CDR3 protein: ASSFRPGPISTNRQPQH

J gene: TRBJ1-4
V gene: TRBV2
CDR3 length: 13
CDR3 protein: ASSENPGGWEKLF

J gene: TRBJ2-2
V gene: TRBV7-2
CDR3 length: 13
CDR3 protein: ASTQLAVNTGELF

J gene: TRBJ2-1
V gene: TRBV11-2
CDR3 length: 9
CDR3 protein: ASSLSSEQF

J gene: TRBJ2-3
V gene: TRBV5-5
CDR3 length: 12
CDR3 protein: ASSPGGSTDTQY

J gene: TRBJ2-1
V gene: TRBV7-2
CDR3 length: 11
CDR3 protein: ASSLYRGAEQF

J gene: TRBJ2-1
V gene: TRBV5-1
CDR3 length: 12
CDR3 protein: ASTESGASSEQF

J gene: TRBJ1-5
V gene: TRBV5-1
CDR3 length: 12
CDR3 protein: ASSLEGRDQPQH

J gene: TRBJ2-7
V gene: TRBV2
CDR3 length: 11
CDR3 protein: ASSETGDHEQY

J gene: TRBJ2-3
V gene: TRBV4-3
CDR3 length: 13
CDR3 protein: ASSRILVETDTQY

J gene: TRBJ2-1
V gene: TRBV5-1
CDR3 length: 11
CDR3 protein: ASSPGPNNEQF

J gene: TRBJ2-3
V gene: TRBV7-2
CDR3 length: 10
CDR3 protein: ASSQRTDTQY

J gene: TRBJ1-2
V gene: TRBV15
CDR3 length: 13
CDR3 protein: ATSRVPGRGYGYT

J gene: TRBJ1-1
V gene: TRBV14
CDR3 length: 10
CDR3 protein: ASSTGGTEAF

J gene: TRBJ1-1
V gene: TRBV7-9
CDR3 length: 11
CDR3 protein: ASSPEGRTEAF

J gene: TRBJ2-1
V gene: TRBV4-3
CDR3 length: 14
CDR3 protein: ASSHGGGPHYNEQF

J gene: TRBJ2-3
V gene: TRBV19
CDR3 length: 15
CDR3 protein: ASGLPNPGQGSDTQY

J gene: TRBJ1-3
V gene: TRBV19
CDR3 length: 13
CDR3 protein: ASSPDRLSGNTIY

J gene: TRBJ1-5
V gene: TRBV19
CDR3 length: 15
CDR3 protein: ASSTRQGTVSNQPQH

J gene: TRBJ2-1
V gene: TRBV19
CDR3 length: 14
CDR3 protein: ASSAGGGRFDNEQF

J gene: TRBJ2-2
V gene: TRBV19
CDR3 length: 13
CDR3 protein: ASSKQGPNTGELF

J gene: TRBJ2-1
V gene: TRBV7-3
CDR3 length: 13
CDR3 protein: ASSLAGTVHNEQF

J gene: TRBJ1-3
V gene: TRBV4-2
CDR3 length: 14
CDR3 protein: ASSQGQRYSGNTIY